This T cell receptor beta chain was profiled in a study of shared clonotypes between healthy human individuals. The V end lost 8 bases, the J end lost 7 bases, and 21 bases lay between the germline ends. This CDR3 is 15 amino acids long. The germline gives CDR1 SNHLY, CDR2 FYNNEI. The protocol was immunoSEQ multiplex PCR, while the TCRdb copy is restricted to in-frame clones and leaves out a portion. The sample consists of about 1,500,000 clones, more than 95% of them appearing once. The chain joins TRBV2 to TRBJ1-5, with TRBD1 as a possible D gene (6 bases). The sample consisted of naive CD4+ T cells sorted from blood. Described subset: CD45RA+ positively selected. This receptor was taken from a man younger than 40 in good health. The CDR3 protein is CASLAKQGLKQPQHF. The CDR3 DNA sequence: TGTGCCAGCTTGGCTAAACAGGGTCTCAAGCAGCCCCAGCATTTT.